The 29 T cell receptor beta chains below all came from one sample that was sequenced in a study of Ad26.COV2.S vaccination and SARS-CoV-2 variants. Treatment: around 19 received Ad26.COV2.S at low or high dose, single or two shots; roughly 5 received placebo; per-sample allocation not given. Each sample was drawn 63 days after the first injection (of vaccine or placebo). Assay used: immunoSEQ multiplex PCR; TCRdb lists only in-frame clones, some missing. The repertoire includes about 350,000 clones, about 87% of them detected once, and around 6.4% sits in the top ten. The sequenced sample was peripheral blood, obtained in a trial of Ad26.COV2.S vaccine versus placebo. The origin of the receptors is a person aged 18 to 65 who received the Ad26.COV2.S COVID-19 vaccine or a placebo.

The V call is TRBV7-6, the J call TRBJ1-1; no reliable D call. Germline CDR1 is SGHVS and CDR2 is FNYEAQ. V shed 1 base and J shed 5 bases, with 14 bases lying between them. The CDR3 totals 15 residues. The CDR3 DNA is TGTGCCAGCAGCTTAGGGTCGGGGAAGGGTACTGAAGCTTTCTTT. This codes for CASSLGSGKGTEAFF. The complete variable domain, with remaining parts taken from reference TRBV7-6 and TRBJ1-1, reads GAGVSQSPRYKVTKRGQDVALRCDPISGHVSLYWYRQALGQGPEFLTYFNYEAQQDKSGLPNDRFSAERPEGSISTLTIQRTEQRDSAMYRCASSLGSGKGTEAFFGQGTRLTVV.

This chain connects TRBV25-1 to TRBJ2-7; 8 nucleotides align to TRBD1. Germline values: CDR1 MGHDK, CDR2 SYGVNS. V trimming: 5 bases; J trimming: 4 bases; junction bases outside the gene matches: 4. CDR3 size: 13 residues. The CDR3 region has the DNA TGTGCCAGCAGTTTGGGACAGGTATACGAGCAGTACTTC. Protein: CASSLGQVYEQYF.

A single count supports this clone. The chain recombines TRBV4-2 with TRBJ1-2, with 8 bases lining up with TRBD1. The germline CDR1 and CDR2 sequences are LGHNA and YNFKEQ. The CDR3 is 15 amino acids. J gave up 4 bases and V 4 bases, and 8 bases lay outside the gene matches. The CDR3 is CASSPQTGGLYGYTF. For the CDR3, the DNA is TGTGCCAGCAGCCCGCAAACAGGGGGGCTCTATGGCTACACCTTC.

The chain links TRBV27 to TRBJ2-7; possibly TRBD2 for D (7 bases). The CDR3 is made up of 16 amino acids. V lost 7 bases and J lost 0, with 19 bases in between. Germline loops: CDR1 MNHEY, CDR2 SMNVEV (reference sequence). This CDR3 is CASTHRGGTLSYEQYF. As DNA, the CDR3 is TGTGCCAGCACCCATAGGGGGGGAACCCTCTCCTACGAGCAGTACTTC.

The CDR3 DNA sequence: TGTGCCAGCAGCTCGGACAGGGGGAGGGCCTACGAGCAGTACTTC. Its translation is CASSSDRGRAYEQYF. The chain couples TRBV11-2 to TRBJ2-7; 10 nucleotides agree with TRBD1. Trimming took 4 bases from V and 2 from J; bases not matched to a gene: 5. The CDR3 totals 15 residues. Germline CDR1 is SGHAT and CDR2 is FQNNGV. The whole variable domain, filled in from reference TRBV11-2 and TRBJ2-7, reads EAGVAQSPRYKIIEKRQSVAFWCNPISGHATLYWYQQILGQGPKLLIQFQNNGVVDDSQLPKDRFSAERLKGVDSTLKIQPAKLEDSAVYLCASSSDRGRAYEQYFGPGTRLTVT.

V and J are TRBV11-3 and TRBJ2-7; no firm D call. This CDR3 region has 13 residues. Germline V lookup: CDR1 SGHNT, CDR2 YENEEA. Trimming took 4 bases from V and 0 from J, leaving 7 bases between them. The CDR3 nucleotides are TGTGCCAGCAGCTCCGACAACTCCTACGAGCAGTACTTC. Its translation is CASSSDNSYEQYF.

The V call is TRBV6-1, the J call TRBJ2-1; D gene uncertain. The ends were cut back, 2 bases at V and 8 bases at J, with 10 bases in the middle. Per the germline V gene, CDR1 is MNHNS and CDR2 is SASEGT. The CDR3 has 13 amino acids. The CDR3 nucleotides read TGTGCCAGCAGTGAATATGGGTTCGATGAGCAGTTCTTC. Translation: CASSEYGFDEQFF.

V is TRBV5-6 and J is TRBJ2-7; 7 positions match TRBD1. CDR3 length: 15 amino acids. Trimming at V came to 0 bases and at J to 4 bases, leaving 7 bases not matched to a gene. From germline, CDR1 is SGHDT and CDR2 YYEEEE. The CDR3 spells CASSLGDREAYEQYF. The CDR3 DNA follows: TGTGCCAGCAGCTTGGGTGACAGGGAAGCATACGAGCAGTACTTC.

This clone was observed a handful of times. This rearrangement joins TRBV2 to TRBJ1-5, with TRBD1 identical over 7 bases. From germline, CDR1 is SNHLY and CDR2 FYNNEI. CDR3 length: 13 amino acids. V trimming: 7 bases; J trimming: 5 bases; junction bases outside the gene matches: 5. CDR3 DNA: TGTGCCAGCATCCTGCAGGGGGATCAGCCCCAGCATTTT. This translates into CASILQGDQPQHF. The full variable domain, completed using reference TRBV2 and TRBJ1-5, is EPEVTQTPSHQVTQMGQEVILRCVPISNHLYFYWYRQILGQKVEFLVSFYNNEISEKSEIFDDQFSVERPDGSNFTLKIRSTKLEDSAMYFCASILQGDQPQHFGDGTRLSIL.

The genes are TRBV7-9 and TRBJ2-7; 10 nucleotides agree with TRBD1. V dropped 4 bases and J dropped 7; count of bases not matched to a gene: 7. CDR3 size: 14 residues. Per the germline V gene, CDR1 is SEHNR and CDR2 is FQNEAQ (reference sequence). The CDR3 loop reads CASSSGQGFSEQYF. As DNA, the CDR3 is TGTGCCAGCAGCTCGGGACAGGGGTTCTCGGAGCAGTACTTC.

The chain uses TRBV28 and TRBJ2-3, with 10 bases that match TRBD1. CDR3 length: 15 amino acids. CDR1 is MDHEN and CDR2 is SYDVKM in the germline V gene. Trimming took 7 bases from V and 3 from J; bases not matched to a gene: 7. The CDR3 loop reads CASTLGTGVTDTQYF. The CDR3 nucleotides read TGTGCCAGCACTCTCGGGACAGGGGTAACAGATACGCAGTATTTT.

The J gene is TRBJ2-7, the V gene TRBV28, with a tentative D call TRBD1 (5 bases). V was cut by 7 bases and J by 0 bases, with 16 bases left in between. Per the germline V gene, CDR1 is MDHEN and CDR2 is SYDVKM. The CDR3 has 15 residues. In nucleotides, the CDR3 is TGTGCCAGCACCTTCCCCCAGGGAAACTCCTACGAGCAGTACTTC. It translates to CASTFPQGNSYEQYF.

This rearrangement joins TRBV3-1 (or the pseudogene TRBV3-2) to TRBJ1-1, with 7 nucleotides matching TRBD1. With V trimmed by 3 bases and J by 6 bases, 4 bases remained unmatched. Germline CDR1 LGHDT, CDR2 YNNKEL (reference sequence). This CDR3 contains 13 residues. CDR3 residues: CASSQDDRAEAFF. CDR3 nucleotides: TGTGCCAGCAGCCAGGACGACAGGGCTGAAGCTTTCTTT.

This clone was seen only once. The chain couples TRBV11-3 to TRBJ2-1, with a weak D call TRBD2 (5 bases). Germline loops: CDR1 SGHNT, CDR2 YENEEA. V lost 1 base to trimming and J lost 4 bases, with 11 bases between them. The CDR3 extends over 15 amino acids. CDR3 in amino acids: CASSLGGSVYNEQFF. The DNA for the CDR3 is TGTGCCAGCAGCTTAGGGGGTAGCGTTTACAATGAGCAGTTCTTC. Full variable domain (outside the CDR3, taken from reference TRBV11-3 and TRBJ2-1): EAGVVQSPRYKIIEKKQPVAFWCNPISGHNTLYWYLQNLGQGPELLIRYENEEAVDDSQLPKDRFSAERLKGVDSTLKIQPAELGDSAVYLCASSLGGSVYNEQFFGPGTRLTVL.

The chain is built from TRBV2 and TRBJ2-2; perhaps TRBD2 as D (6 bases). This CDR3 contains 15 residues. The V gene lost 2 bases and the J gene lost 0 bases, with 7 bases spanning the gap. CDR1 and CDR2 from the germline V gene are SNHLY and FYNNEI. The CDR3 coding sequence is TGTGCCAGCAGTGAACCGGGAGCGAACACCGGGGAGCTGTTTTTT. Encoded protein: CASSEPGANTGELFF.

The rearrangement joins TRBV11-2 to TRBJ2-6; D is unresolved. The CDR3 is 13 amino acids. V lost 5 bases and J 4 bases, leaving 6 bases between the germline ends. CDR1 and CDR2 from the germline V gene are SGHAT and FQNNGV. In DNA, the CDR3 is TGTGCCAGCAGCCATGCGGGGGCCAACGTCCTGACTTTC. The encoded protein is CASSHAGANVLTF.

This sequence joins TRBV6-5 and TRBJ2-2; D could derive from TRBD1 or TRBD2 (5 bases each). There are 14 residues in the CDR3. The V gene lost 7 bases and the J gene lost 1 base, with 10 bases spanning the gap. Germline V gives CDR1 MNHEY, CDR2 SVGAGI. The CDR3 sequence is CASNRDGNTGELFF. In DNA form, the CDR3 reads TGTGCCAGCAACCGGGACGGGAACACCGGGGAGCTGTTTTTT.

The rearrangement joins TRBV29-1 to TRBJ1-5, with unresolved D. The ends were cut back, 6 bases at V and 5 bases at J, with 8 bases in the middle. The CDR3 totals 11 residues. The germline gives CDR1 SQVTM, CDR2 ANQGSEA. CDR3 amino acids: CSVLYYQPQHF. The DNA of the CDR3 is TGCAGCGTCTTATATTATCAGCCCCAGCATTTT. Supplemented by reference TRBV29-1 and TRBJ1-5, the full variable domain reads SAVISQKPSRDICQRGTSLTIQCQVDSQVTMMFWYRQQPGQSLTLIATANQGSEATYESGFVIDKFPISRPNLTFSTLTVSNMSPEDSSIYLCSVLYYQPQHFGDGTRLSIL.

The V and J genes are TRBV2 and TRBJ1-4, with D hard to call. The CDR3 contains 11 residues. Germline-derived CDR1 and CDR2 are SNHLY and FYNNEI. Trimming removed 5 bases from V and 8 bases from J, with 6 bases in between. The CDR3: CASSPQEKLFF. CDR3 sequence (DNA): TGTGCCAGCAGTCCACAGGAAAAACTGTTTTTT.

V and J are TRBV30 and TRBJ1-2; D gene unclear. CDR1 and CDR2 from the germline V gene are GTSNPN and SVGIG (reference sequence). Trimming removed 1 base at V and 0 bases at J, with 3 bases between. This CDR3 is 12 amino acids long. CDR3 DNA: TGTGCCTGGAGTGCGGCTAACTATGGCTACACCTTC. This translates into CAWSAANYGYTF.

The chain employs TRBV5-6 and TRBJ2-7; TRBD1 is a possible D gene (6 bases). Germline-derived CDR1 and CDR2 are SGHDT and YYEEEE. The CDR3 runs 17 residues. Deletions cut 2 bases from V and 4 bases from J, with 22 bases between. The CDR3 sequence: CASSFYYLGQGRYEQYF. The CDR3, as DNA: TGTGCCAGCAGCTTTTACTATCTCGGGCAGGGGCGATACGAGCAGTACTTC.

On this clone itself: The same CDR3 arises from other DNA sequences in this sample as well. This rearrangement joins TRBV9 to TRBJ2-7; D tentatively fits TRBD1 or TRBD2 (5 bases each). The germline gives CDR1 SGDLS, CDR2 YYNGEE. Trimming took 0 bases from V and 0 from J, leaving 7 bases between them. The CDR3 length is 14 residues. The CDR3 sequence: CASSVGDVSYEQYF. CDR3 coding DNA: TGTGCCAGCAGCGTAGGGGACGTCTCCTACGAGCAGTACTTC.

The CDR3 protein is CASSFTGGGRAIQYF. CDR3 DNA sequence: TGTGCCAGCAGCTTTACCGGGGGCGGTCGTGCCATTCAGTACTTC. V gene TRBV14 combines with J gene TRBJ2-4; D tentatively reads TRBD1 or TRBD2 (6 bases each). From germline, CDR1 is SGHDN and CDR2 FVKESK. The V end was cut by 5 bases, the J end by 9 bases, with 20 bases between. This CDR3 contains 15 residues.

The rearrangement links TRBV9 to TRBJ2-2; the D gene is possibly TRBD1 (5 bases). V was trimmed by 6 bases and J by 4 bases, leaving 16 bases between them. CDR1 is SGDLS and CDR2 is YYNGEE in the germline V gene. The CDR3 contains 15 residues. The CDR3 DNA follows: TGTGCCAGCACCTGGGGCGTCGAAGCCACCGGGGAGCTGTTTTTT. It is translated as CASTWGVEATGELFF.

This clone was detected only a few times. Other DNA sequences in this specimen translate into the identical CDR3. The J gene is TRBJ2-7, the V gene TRBV4-1; D not resolved. The germline CDR1 and CDR2 sequences are MGHRA and YSYEKL. V shed 1 base and J shed 1 base, with 8 bases lying between them. This CDR3 contains 14 residues. CDR3 DNA sequence: TGCGCCAGCAGCCAAGTCCGCGGATCCTACGAGCAGTACTTC. Protein: CASSQVRGSYEQYF.

The J gene is TRBJ1-5, the V gene TRBV6-5, with 7 bases fitting TRBD1. The V gene end was trimmed by 2 bases and the J gene end by 2 bases; junction bases not matched to a gene: 3. This CDR3 comprises 15 residues. Germline V gene sequence: CDR1 MNHEY, CDR2 SVGAGI. CDR3 in DNA: TGTGCCAGCAGTTACCAGGGGGAGGGCAATCAGCCCCAGCATTTT. This gives the protein CASSYQGEGNQPQHF.

V gene TRBV6-6 combines with J gene TRBJ2-1, with D possibly TRBD2 on 6 matching bases. CDR3 size: 15 residues. V was pared by 2 bases and J by 4 bases, with 12 bases between. CDR1 is MNHNY and CDR2 is SVGAGI in the germline V gene (reference sequence). The CDR3 protein is CASSYRDSRYNEQFF. The CDR3 nucleotides are TGTGCCAGCAGTTACCGGGACTCAAGGTACAATGAGCAGTTCTTC.

The chain is built from TRBV3-1 (or the pseudogene TRBV3-2) and TRBJ2-5; 8 nucleotides match TRBD2. This CDR3 contains 17 residues. Germline V lookup: CDR1 LGHDT, CDR2 YNNKEL (reference sequence). The V and J ends lost 3 bases and 1 base, in that order; junction bases with no gene match: 10. This CDR3 is CASSHPRGGVGQETQYF. The CDR3 region has the DNA TGTGCCAGCAGCCATCCCCGGGGGGGGGTGGGCCAAGAGACCCAGTACTTC.

The rearrangement joins TRBV19 to TRBJ1-1; D is unclear. This CDR3 has 14 residues. Trimming removed 8 bases at V and 1 base at J, with 14 bases between. Germline assignment: CDR1 LNHDA and CDR2 SQIVND (reference sequence). The CDR3 spells CASSILQKNTEAFF. CDR3 coding DNA: TGTGCCAGTTCCATCCTTCAAAAGAACACTGAAGCTTTCTTT.